The 19 T cell receptor beta chains listed next were all sequenced from one sample in a study of blood T cell repertoires in COVID-19. Using immunoSEQ multiplex PCR, the repertoire was profiled, and TCRdb retains in-frame clones only, with some absent. The sample has hundreds of thousands of clones, roughly 89% seen once. Source material: peripheral blood. All receptors come from a young woman with COVID-19, enrolled during active disease.

The chain uses TRBV7-6 and TRBJ1-3; possibly TRBD1 for D (6 bases). The germline gives CDR1 SGHVS, CDR2 FNYEAQ. The CDR3 consists of 17 residues. The V and J ends lost 5 bases and 0 bases respectively, with 17 bases between them. The CDR3 DNA follows: TGTGCCAGCAGCACCCAGACAGGCATCCTCTCTGGAAACACCATATATTTT. Protein sequence: CASSTQTGILSGNTIYF. Drawing the rest from reference TRBV7-6 and TRBJ1-3, the complete variable domain is GAGVSQSPRYKVTKRGQDVALRCDPISGHVSLYWYRQALGQGPEFLTYFNYEAQQDKSGLPNDRFSAERPEGSISTLTIQRTEQRDSAMYRCASSTQTGILSGNTIYFGEGSWLTVV.

The genes are TRBV5-5 and TRBJ2-3, with D possibly TRBD2 on 6 matching bases. The CDR3 is made up of 16 amino acids. Germline CDR1 reads SGHKS; CDR2 reads YYEKEE (reference sequence). The V and J ends lost 4 bases and 0 bases respectively, with 15 bases between them. CDR3 region: CASSRGSAGSTDTQYF. The CDR3 region has the DNA TGTGCCAGCAGCCGTGGCTCTGCGGGGAGCACAGATACGCAGTATTTT.

This clone has only one observation. The V and J genes are TRBV7-9 and TRBJ2-1; tentatively, D is TRBD2 (6 bases). With 5 bases removed from V and 7 bases from J, the gap between germline ends came to 21 bases. Germline CDR1 and CDR2: SEHNR and FQNEAQ (reference sequence). There are 16 residues in the CDR3. The CDR3 DNA sequence: TGTGCCAGCAGCCCGTCCACGGGACTGCCGCAAAATGAGCAGTTCTTC. Translated, it gives CASSPSTGLPQNEQFF.

The V and J genes are TRBV10-2 and TRBJ2-3, with D maybe TRBD2 (5 bases). The CDR3 has 12 residues. The germline CDR1 and CDR2 sequences are WSHSY and SAAADI. V was shortened by 7 bases and J by 1 base, with 6 bases between the two germline ends. The CDR3 loop reads CASTGGTDTQYF. The CDR3 nucleotides read TGCGCCAGCACCGGGGGCACAGATACGCAGTATTTT.

The chain recombines TRBV11-2 with TRBJ1-2, with D maybe TRBD1 (5 bases). Germline lookup yields CDR1 SGHAT and CDR2 FQNNGV. Trimming removed 2 bases at V and 0 bases at J, with 13 bases between. CDR3 size: 16 residues. CDR3: CASSLLRGPANYGYTF. CDR3 nucleotides: TGTGCCAGCAGCTTATTGCGGGGACCTGCTAACTATGGCTACACCTTC.

The J gene is TRBJ2-5, the V gene TRBV4-1; 10 positions agree with TRBD2. Unmatched junction bases numbered 10, after V lost 0 bases and J lost 3 bases. This CDR3 spans 18 amino acids. Looked up from germline, CDR1 is MGHRA and CDR2 is YSYEKL. The CDR3 sequence: CASSQEGRASGGKETQYF. The CDR3 nucleotides are TGCGCCAGCAGCCAAGAAGGGAGGGCTAGCGGGGGTAAAGAGACCCAGTACTTC.

The gene calls are TRBV5-1 and TRBJ1-1, with 9 bases identical to TRBD1. The V gene's germline CDR1 is SGHRS and CDR2 YFSETQ. The CDR3 is 14 amino acids. V lost 5 bases and J lost 1; bases outside the gene matches: 3. CDR3 bases: TGCGCCAGCAGGCAACAGGGGGCGAACACTGAAGCTTTCTTT. Protein sequence: CASRQQGANTEAFF.

This sequence joins TRBV19 and TRBJ1-2; D unresolved. V was shortened by 4 bases and J by 4 bases, with 13 bases between the two germline ends. Germline V gives CDR1 LNHDA, CDR2 SQIVND (reference sequence). The CDR3 is 14 residues long. Here the CDR3 reads CASSTDLGGYGYTF. Here the CDR3 DNA reads TGTGCCAGTAGTACCGACCTGGGAGGCTATGGCTACACCTTC.

The chain couples TRBV3-1 (or the pseudogene TRBV3-2) to TRBJ2-3; 12 bases are shared with TRBD2. CDR1 is LGHDT and CDR2 is YNNKEL in the germline V gene (reference sequence). CDR3 length: 18 residues. J gave up 0 bases and V 0 bases, and 4 bases lay outside the gene matches. The CDR3 here is CASSQDPGLAGSTDTQYF. For the CDR3, the DNA is TGTGCCAGCAGCCAAGACCCTGGACTAGCGGGGAGCACAGATACGCAGTATTTT.

This clone was seen a single time. This chain links TRBV6-5 with TRBJ2-3; no reliable D call. Per germline, CDR1 MNHEY and CDR2 SVGAGI. Trimming left V 6 bases short and J 1 base short, with 8 bases between. The CDR3 is 13 residues long. CDR3 DNA sequence: TGTGCCAGCAGCCCCCCCGGCACAGATACGCAGTATTTT. Translated, it gives CASSPPGTDTQYF.

The genes are TRBV15 and TRBJ2-4, with 9 bases fitting TRBD1. The V and J ends lost 3 bases and 8 bases, in that order; junction bases with no gene match: 8. Germline CDR1 reads LNHNV; CDR2 reads YYDKDF (reference sequence). This CDR3 region has 15 residues. CDR3 loop: CATSSPGTGIDIQYF. CDR3 in DNA: TGTGCCACCAGCAGCCCGGGGACAGGGATAGACATTCAGTACTTC.

This chain connects TRBV10-3 to TRBJ1-5; D possibly corresponds to TRBD1 (5 bases). Germline CDR1 ENHRY, CDR2 SYGVKD. CDR3 length: 14 amino acids. V was cut by 0 bases and J by 3 bases, with 6 bases left in between. Here the CDR3 DNA reads TGTGCCATCAGTGAGTCGGACAACAATCAGCCCCAGCATTTT. Its translation: CAISESDNNQPQHF.

The genes are TRBV19 and TRBJ1-2, with a tentative D call TRBD1 (6 bases). The CDR3 contains 13 residues. CDR1 is LNHDA and CDR2 is SQIVND in the germline V gene (reference sequence). The V end lost 5 bases, the J end lost 6 bases, and 13 bases lay between the germline ends. This chain's CDR3 is CASSPQGRHGYTF. The CDR3 region has the DNA TGTGCCAGTAGTCCACAGGGAAGGCATGGCTACACCTTC.

The chain is built from TRBV18 and TRBJ2-7; tentative D call: TRBD2 (5 bases). V was clipped by 3 bases and J by 7 bases, with 13 bases between them. Germline values: CDR1 KGHSH, CDR2 LQKENI. This CDR3 contains 13 residues. CDR3 loop: CASSPGVAREQYV. DNA of the CDR3: TGTGCCAGCTCACCGGGAGTTGCGAGAGAGCAGTACGTC.

The V gene is TRBV4-3, the J gene TRBJ2-1; 16 bases are shared with TRBD2. V lost 3 bases, J lost 6 bases, and 5 bases stayed unmatched. Germline CDR1 and CDR2: LGHNA and YSLEER. This CDR3 is 17 amino acids long. The CDR3 nucleotides read TGCGCCAGCAGCCAGGGGACTAGCGGGGGGGCCGTCAATGAGCAGTTCTTC. This sequence encodes CASSQGTSGGAVNEQFF.

V and J are TRBV19 and TRBJ1-1; possibly TRBD1 for D (6 bases). V was cut by 6 bases and J by 3 bases, with 17 bases left in between. This CDR3 spans 15 amino acids. CDR1 LNHDA and CDR2 SQIVND come from the germline V gene (reference sequence). CDR3: CASRSPVTGHTEAFF. CDR3 nucleotides: TGTGCCAGTAGATCCCCCGTGACAGGACACACTGAAGCTTTCTTT.

The chain links TRBV7-6 to TRBJ2-3; 11 nucleotides match TRBD2. Germline V gene lookup returns CDR1 SGHVS and CDR2 FNYEAQ. Trimming removed 1 base from V and 4 bases from J; junction bases left unmatched: 7. The CDR3 contains 17 residues. CDR3 region: CASSLGSLAGGPDTQYF. CDR3 nucleotides: TGTGCCAGCAGCTTAGGGTCCCTAGCGGGGGGACCAGATACGCAGTATTTT.

This clone has only a few counts. The chain employs TRBV4-1 and TRBJ2-7; D is perhaps TRBD1 (5 bases). V was trimmed by 2 bases and J by 1 base, leaving 24 bases between them. The CDR3 is 19 amino acids. Germline-derived CDR1 and CDR2 are MGHRA and YSYEKL. CDR3 in amino acids: CASSQQILFRTNLSYEQYV. CDR3 sequence (DNA): TGCGCCAGCAGCCAACAAATCCTGTTTAGGACAAATCTATCCTACGAGCAGTACGTC.

This clone was observed a single time. V usage is TRBV9 and J usage is TRBJ2-3; D call uncertain. CDR3 length equals 13 residues. The ends were cut back, 0 bases at V and 4 bases at J, with 6 bases in the middle. Per germline, CDR1 SGDLS and CDR2 YYNGEE. The DNA for the CDR3 is TGTGCCAGCAGCGTAGGCGAGGCAGATACGCAGTATTTT. Protein sequence: CASSVGEADTQYF.